The 24 T cell receptor beta chains given below trace back to one sample, sequenced in a study of neoadjuvant anti-PD-1 for oral cavity cancer. Produced via immunoSEQ multiplex PCR; TCRdb's table is partial and in-frame only. The repertoire consists of about 14,000 clones, with roughly four fifths occurring once and the leading ten covering approximately 2.2%. The time point: after neoadjuvant nivolumab, at surgical resection. Sequencing used PBMCs, obtained after nivolumab (anti-PD-1) treatment. The receptors derive from a person between 35 and 79 years old with oral cavity squamous cell carcinoma.

This clone was detected a few times. J is TRBJ2-4 and V is TRBV4-1; D is ambiguous. Deletions cut 1 base from V and 7 bases from J, with 2 bases between. CDR3 length: 11 amino acids. Germline assignment: CDR1 MGHRA and CDR2 YSYEKL. The DNA of the CDR3 is TGCGCCAGCAGCCAAGCCAACATTCAGTACTTC. As protein: CASSQANIQYF.

The J gene is TRBJ1-1, the V gene TRBV27; 7 bases align to TRBD1. V lost 3 bases, J lost 9 bases, and 10 bases stayed unmatched. The CDR3 runs to 14 residues. Germline-derived CDR1 and CDR2 are MNHEY and SMNVEV (reference sequence). This chain's CDR3 is CASSLGSGQSKAFF. The CDR3 region has the DNA TGTGCCAGCAGTTTGGGATCGGGACAGAGTAAAGCTTTCTTT.

J is TRBJ1-6 and V is TRBV7-9; D is uncertain. The germline V and J ends were trimmed by 1 base and 12 bases, with 7 bases remaining between them. The length of the CDR3 is 12 residues. The germline CDR1 and CDR2 sequences are SEHNR and FQNEAQ (reference sequence). DNA for the CDR3: TGTGCCAGCAGCTTAGTGGGAGAACCCCTCCACTTT. Translation: CASSLVGEPLHF.

This clone appeared a single time. CDR3 sequence: CAIRGTDSYEQYF. CDR3 nucleotides: TGTGCCATCAGGGGGACGGACTCCTACGAGCAGTACTTC. This chain links TRBV10-3 with TRBJ2-7; either TRBD1 or TRBD2 may supply D (5 bases each). V was clipped by 6 bases and J by 0 bases, with 9 bases between them. This CDR3 is built from 13 residues. Germline CDR1 is ENHRY and CDR2 is SYGVKD.

V and J are TRBV18 and TRBJ1-1; D not resolved. The CDR3 is 12 amino acids. The germline V gene has CDR1 KGHSH and CDR2 LQKENI. V lost 6 bases, J lost 11 bases, and 16 bases lay in between. Written as DNA, the CDR3 is TGTGCCAGCTCTCCTTCAACGTTGAGGGCTTTCTTT. This sequence encodes CASSPSTLRAFF. Full variable domain (outside the CDR3, taken from reference TRBV18 and TRBJ1-1): NAGVMQNPRHLVRRRGQEARLRCSPMKGHSHVYWYRQLPEEGLKFMVYLQKENIIDESGMPKERFSAEFPKEGPSILRIQQVVRGDSAAYFCASSPSTLRAFFGQGTRLTVV.

The genes are TRBV2 and TRBJ2-1; 10 nucleotides line up with TRBD2. The CDR3 runs to 15 residues. CDR1 and CDR2 from the germline V gene are SNHLY and FYNNEI. V shed 5 bases, J shed 4 bases, and the junction held 5 bases outside the gene matches. CDR3 loop: CASSSGLAVYNEQFF. The CDR3 bases are TGTGCCAGCAGTTCCGGACTAGCGGTATACAATGAGCAGTTCTTC.

This clone was detected only a few times. The chain recombines TRBV18 with TRBJ1-1, with 10 bases identical to TRBD1. V dropped 5 bases and J dropped 4; count of bases not matched to a gene: 4. There are 14 residues in the CDR3. Germline V gene sequence: CDR1 KGHSH, CDR2 LQKENI. The CDR3 DNA sequence: TGTGCCAGCTCAGCCGGGACAGGGGTCACTGAAGCTTTCTTT. As protein: CASSAGTGVTEAFF.

V is TRBV4-1 and J is TRBJ2-1; D not resolved. This CDR3 region has 16 residues. The germline gives CDR1 MGHRA, CDR2 YSYEKL. V lost 0 bases, J lost 8 bases, and 17 bases lay in between. The CDR3 here is CASSQDWSAAGDEQFF. In nucleotides, the CDR3 is TGCGCCAGCAGCCAAGATTGGTCAGCAGCAGGCGATGAGCAGTTCTTC.

The chain carries TRBV5-1 and TRBJ2-2; 13 nucleotides align to TRBD2. Unmatched junction bases numbered 2, after V lost 4 bases and J lost 5 bases. The CDR3 has 15 residues. CDR1 is SGHRS, CDR2 YFSETQ, per germline. The CDR3 coding sequence is TGCGCCAGCAGCCCGACTAGCGGGAGGACCGGGGAGCTGTTTTTT. Translated: CASSPTSGRTGELFF.

The V call is TRBV5-1, the J call TRBJ1-4, with 9 bases matching TRBD1. The CDR3 contains 15 residues. Trimming at V came to 4 bases and at J to 7 bases, leaving 8 bases not matched to a gene. Germline V gene sequence: CDR1 SGHRS, CDR2 YFSETQ. The CDR3 loop reads CASSLSGDRAEKLFF. The CDR3, as DNA: TGCGCCAGCAGCCTCTCCGGGGACAGGGCTGAAAAACTGTTTTTT.

This clone turned up a few times. The rearrangement links TRBV2 to TRBJ1-6; no firm D call. Per the germline V gene, CDR1 is SNHLY and CDR2 is FYNNEI. V lost 8 bases and J lost 7, with 12 bases in between. This CDR3 comprises 13 residues. CDR3 region: CASAASGNSPLHF. CDR3 in DNA: TGTGCCAGCGCGGCCTCGGGAAATTCACCCCTCCACTTT.

V gene TRBV5-6 combines with J gene TRBJ1-1, with unresolved D. Trimming removed 1 base from V and 7 bases from J, with 17 bases in between. Germline-derived CDR1 and CDR2 are SGHDT and YYEEEE. The CDR3 length is 15 residues. The CDR3 DNA sequence: TGTGCCAGCAGCTTGAAGGGTTTAGTAACAAATGAAGCTTTCTTT. As protein: CASSLKGLVTNEAFF.

V and J are TRBV20-1 and TRBJ1-1; D uncertain. Germline-derived CDR1 and CDR2 are DFQATT and SNEGSKA (reference sequence). V was shortened by 3 bases and J by 5 bases, with 7 bases between the two germline ends. The CDR3 is 11 amino acids. CDR3 region: CSASRGTEAFF. CDR3 nucleotides: TGCAGTGCTAGTCGGGGTACTGAAGCTTTCTTT.

This CDR3 is CASSEALRRVAEKLFF. CDR3 DNA sequence: TGTGCCAGCAGTGAAGCGCTTCGACGGGTAGCTGAAAAACTGTTTTTT. The V gene is TRBV6-1, the J gene TRBJ1-4; D is unclear. Germline V gene sequence: CDR1 MNHNS, CDR2 SASEGT. V was cut by 0 bases and J by 7 bases, with 15 bases left in between. The CDR3 loop spans 16 amino acids.

The chain carries TRBV5-1 and TRBJ2-1; TRBD2 agrees at 8 bases. The CDR3 is 15 amino acids. Germline-derived CDR1 and CDR2 are SGHRS and YFSETQ. The V gene end was trimmed by 0 bases and the J gene end by 6 bases; junction bases not matched to a gene: 5. The CDR3 is CASSLAPSGFNEQFF. In nucleotides, the CDR3 is TGCGCCAGCAGCTTGGCTCCTAGCGGGTTCAATGAGCAGTTCTTC.

This clone has just one count. V and J are TRBV19 and TRBJ1-1; 7 bases match TRBD1. The CDR3 runs to 15 residues. The germline V gene encodes CDR1 LNHDA and CDR2 SQIVND (reference sequence). Trimming at V came to 7 bases and at J to 0 bases, leaving 8 bases not matched to a gene. CDR3 sequence: CASTTLTGLNTEAFF. The CDR3 DNA is TGTGCCAGTACCACCTTGACAGGGTTGAACACTGAAGCTTTCTTT.

V gene TRBV19 combines with J gene TRBJ2-2; TRBD2 matches 16 bases. The length of the CDR3 is 19 residues. Germline values: CDR1 LNHDA, CDR2 SQIVND (reference sequence). The V and J ends lost 3 bases and 4 bases, in that order; junction bases with no gene match: 8. CDR3 amino acids: CASSITGLAGGPGTGELFF. The CDR3 DNA follows: TGTGCCAGTAGTATTACGGGACTAGCGGGAGGGCCGGGCACCGGGGAGCTGTTTTTT.

The V and J genes are TRBV27 and TRBJ2-5; D may be TRBD1 or TRBD2 (7 bases each). CDR1 is MNHEY and CDR2 is SMNVEV in the germline V gene (reference sequence). Trimming cost V 6 bases and J 1 base, with 12 bases left between them. This CDR3 has 14 amino acids. The CDR3 loop is CASRRGTVQETQYF. CDR3 coding DNA: TGTGCCAGCAGGCGGGGGACAGTCCAAGAGACCCAGTACTTC.

The rearrangement uses TRBV5-5 and TRBJ1-5; D is unresolved. This CDR3 is 15 amino acids long. From germline, CDR1 is SGHKS and CDR2 YYEKEE (reference sequence). V lost 8 bases and J lost 5, with 20 bases in between. The DNA of the CDR3 is TGTGCCAGTCATACCACCCCCACAGATTATCAGCCCCAGCATTTT. Residues: CASHTTPTDYQPQHF.

The rearrangement links TRBV19 to TRBJ2-1; 10 nucleotides align to TRBD2. From germline, CDR1 is LNHDA and CDR2 SQIVND (reference sequence). Germline trimming cut 3 bases from V and 8 bases from J; bases unmatched to any gene: 7. The CDR3 is 15 amino acids. The CDR3 bases are TGTGCCAGTAGTATCGTAGCGGGAGGTAGGGATGAGCAGTTCTTC. The encoded protein is CASSIVAGGRDEQFF.

The count of this clone is one. The chain uses TRBV6-1 and TRBJ1-3; D is unclear. The CDR3 runs 15 residues. Germline V gene data show CDR1 as MNHNS and CDR2 as SASEGT. Trimming removed 2 bases from V and 0 bases from J, with 8 bases in between. As DNA, the CDR3 is TGTGCCAGCAGTGAACGGCCGCACTCTGGAAACACCATATATTTT. Protein sequence: CASSERPHSGNTIYF.

The chain couples TRBV2 to TRBJ1-1, with D perhaps matching TRBD1 (5 bases). Germline V gene sequence: CDR1 SNHLY, CDR2 FYNNEI. The V end lost 5 bases, the J end lost 1 base, and 8 bases lay between the germline ends. The CDR3 length is 13 residues. The CDR3 reads CASSTDRNTEAFF. CDR3 in DNA: TGTGCCAGCAGTACAGACAGGAACACTGAAGCTTTCTTT.

The chain carries TRBV5-1 and TRBJ2-5; 10 nucleotides line up with TRBD2. The V gene's germline CDR1 is SGHRS and CDR2 YFSETQ. The J segment lost 2 bases and the V segment lost 2 bases, leaving 3 bases of the junction unmatched. This CDR3 has 15 residues. CDR3 in DNA: TGCGCCAGCAGCTTTGGACTAGCGGAACAAGAGACCCAGTACTTC. Translating gives CASSFGLAEQETQYF. Based on the CDR3 plus reference TRBV5-1 and TRBJ2-5, the full variable domain is KAGVTQTPRYLIKTRGQQVTLSCSPISGHRSVSWYQQTPGQGLQFLFEYFSETQRNKGNFPGRFSGRQFSNSRSEMNVSTLELGDSALYLCASSFGLAEQETQYFGPGTRLLVL.

Written as DNA, the CDR3 is TGTGCCAGCAGCTTAACAGGGATGGCCGGGGCCAACGTCCTGACTTTC. Translating gives CASSLTGMAGANVLTF. The chain couples TRBV7-2 to TRBJ2-6, with D possibly TRBD1 on 6 matching bases. Trimming cost V 2 bases and J 4 bases, with 12 bases left between them. Germline V gene lookup returns CDR1 SGHTA and CDR2 FQGNSA. The CDR3 is made up of 16 amino acids.